This T cell receptor (beta chain) appears in the sequencing data of a study of cytomegalovirus exposure and HLA in healthy donors. The overall study: The 120 validation repertoires, a later analysis reported, used the same platform as the approximately 700 first-cohort repertoires.

Remarks on this clone: What it recognizes is unknown.

General study findings and limits: The investigators catalogued 150 to 200 TCR beta chains as cytomegalovirus-associated. Subsequent analysis found a tendency for first-cohort TCR clusters to co-occur within the 90 to 150 validation repertoires.

Per germline, CDR1 SGHTA and CDR2 FQGNSA. This CDR3 is 16 amino acids long. The V gene end was trimmed by 4 bases and the J gene end by 2 bases; junction bases not matched to a gene: 6. Clones were sequenced by immunoSEQ multiplex PCR, and TCRdb holds only the in-frame ones, with some missing. The table shows 240,000 or so clones, with 75% to 90% occurring only once. Sequencing used PBMCs. This clonotype originated in a woman aged 25 to 39 in good health and CMV-seropositive. The chain combines TRBV7-2 with TRBJ2-7, with 12 nucleotides matching TRBD2. The CDR3 loop is CASSSETSGSPYEQYF. The CDR3, as DNA: TGTGCCAGCAGCTCCGAGACTAGCGGGAGCCCCTACGAGCAGTACTTC.